The 3 T cell receptor beta chains listed next were all sequenced from one sample in a study of T cells in Graves' hyperthyroidism and ophthalmopathy. Researchers amplified the TCR beta CDR3 regions from RNA transcripts. TCR CDR3 regions were first amplified by RT-PCR with HTBI primers. One entry per CDR3 protein, called by TCRdb with MiXCR from the multiplex PCR reads. The table records 350,000 or so distinct CDR3 sequences, roughly 20% of them present only once. Sequenced material: blood. All receptors derive from a woman aged 40 to 49 with Graves' ophthalmopathy.

This clonotype was picked up many times. The chain employs TRBV7-6 and TRBJ2-5; maybe TRBD2 (6 bases). Per germline, CDR1 SGHVS and CDR2 FNYEAQ. V was cut by 3 bases and J by 6 bases, with 20 bases left in between. The CDR3 totals 16 residues. In DNA, the CDR3 is TGTGCCAGCAGCTTTTCTTATGTCGGGAGTCAAAAGACCCAGTACTTC. Translation: CASSFSYVGSQKTQYF.

This chain joins TRBV11-2 and TRBJ1-1; 11 positions agree with TRBD1. With 7 bases clipped from V and 0 bases from J, the junction kept 10 bases outside the gene matches. CDR1 and CDR2 (germline): SGHAT, FQNNGV. The CDR3 consists of 17 residues. CDR3 residues: CASTPGTGGLMNTEAFF. As DNA, the CDR3 is TGTGCCAGCACCCCCGGGACAGGGGGATTGATGAACACTGAAGCTTTCTTT.

The sample holds many counts of this clonotype. The V call is TRBV7-8, the J call TRBJ2-7; TRBD1 matches 9 bases. With V trimmed by 3 bases and J by 0 bases, 9 bases remained unmatched. Per the germline V gene, CDR1 is SGHVS and CDR2 is FQNEAQ. CDR3 length: 17 residues. The CDR3 nucleotides are TGTGCCAGCAGCTTCCAAGGGACAGGGTTGAGCTCCTACGAGCAGTACTTC. Its protein product is CASSFQGTGLSSYEQYF.